This T cell receptor beta chain was identified during a study of identical twins. This clonotype came up a few times. The target antigen is unknown. TCRdb redid the calling of the 5' RACE reads with MiXCR, one entry per CDR3 protein. The sample includes around 510,000 distinct CDR3 sequences, 13% to 15% of them seen just once. Findings and caveats of the study: Modelling underestimated the level of out-of-frame TCR alpha sharing observed in monozygotic twins.

Germline assignment: CDR1 SGHTA and CDR2 FQGNSA. Trimming took off 6 bases at V and 6 bases at J, with 17 bases between the two ends. The CDR3 has 15 amino acids. The sample was also linked to a second study, of yellow fever vaccine responses in identical twins.

Sequenced sample: CD4+ T cells sorted from blood. V usage is TRBV7-2 and J usage is TRBJ2-2; no clear D. The TCR sequence derives from a woman aged 18-29 years in good health. The CDR3 protein is CASSKAQAAAGELFF. The CDR3 DNA reads TGTGCCAGCAGTAAAGCCCAGGCGGCGGCCGGGGAGCTGTTTTTT.